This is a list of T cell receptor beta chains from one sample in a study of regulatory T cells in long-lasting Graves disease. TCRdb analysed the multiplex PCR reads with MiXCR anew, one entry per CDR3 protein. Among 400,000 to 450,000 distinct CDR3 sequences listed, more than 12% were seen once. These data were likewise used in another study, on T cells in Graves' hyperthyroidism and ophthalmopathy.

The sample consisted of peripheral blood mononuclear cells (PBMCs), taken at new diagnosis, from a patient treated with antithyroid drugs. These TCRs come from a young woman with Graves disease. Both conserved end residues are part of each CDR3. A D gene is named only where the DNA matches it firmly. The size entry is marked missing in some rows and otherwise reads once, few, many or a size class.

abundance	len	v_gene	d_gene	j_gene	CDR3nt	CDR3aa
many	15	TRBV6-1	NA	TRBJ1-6	TGTGCCAGCAGTGTGGGGACCTCCTATAATTCACCCCTCCACTTT	CASSVGTSYNSPLHF
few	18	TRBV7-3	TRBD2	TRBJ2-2	TGTGCCAGCAGCCCCGGACTAGCGGGAGGTTCAAACACCGGGGAGCTGTTTTTT	CASSPGLAGGSNTGELFF
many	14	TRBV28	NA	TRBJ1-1	TGTGCCAGCAGTCCTTCCCACATGAACACTGAAGCTTTCTTT	CASSPSHMNTEAFF
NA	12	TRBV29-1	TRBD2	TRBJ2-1	TGCGTTAGCGGGAGGGGTTCCAATGAGCAGTTCTTC	CVSGRGSNEQFF
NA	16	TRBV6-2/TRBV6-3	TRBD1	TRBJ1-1	TGTGCCAGCAGTTACTCCGGGACAGTCGTGAACACTGAAGCTTTCTTT	CASSYSGTVVNTEAFF
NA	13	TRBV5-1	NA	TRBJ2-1	TGCGCCAGCAGCTTTAACGGATACAATGAGCAGTTCTTC	CASSFNGYNEQFF
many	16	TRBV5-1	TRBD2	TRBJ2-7	TGCGCCAGCAGCTTGGGACTAGCGGGAGGAAGAAGCGAGCAGTACTTC	CASSLGLAGGRSEQYF
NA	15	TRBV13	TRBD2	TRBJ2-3	TGTGCCAGCAGCCCTGAACTAGCGGGAGGGGATACGCAGTATTTT	CASSPELAGGDTQYF
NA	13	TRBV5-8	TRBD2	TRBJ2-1	TGTGCCAGCAGCGCCCTCGCGGGGGGTGAGCAGTTCTTC	CASSALAGGEQFF
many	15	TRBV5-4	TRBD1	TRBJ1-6	TGTGCCAGCAGCGCCCCCGGGACAGGGAATTCACCCCTCCACTTT	CASSAPGTGNSPLHF
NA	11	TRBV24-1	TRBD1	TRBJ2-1	TGTGCCACGGGCAGGGGGACTGAGCAGTTCTTC	CATGRGTEQFF
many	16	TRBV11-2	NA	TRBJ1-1	TGTGCCAGCAGCATGAGGGGATCCGGGTGGGGCACTGAAGCTTTCTTT	CASSMRGSGWGTEAFF
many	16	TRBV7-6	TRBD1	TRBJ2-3	TGTGCCAGCAGCCGAGGCCTGGGACAGGGAACAGATACGCAGTATTTT	CASSRGLGQGTDTQYF
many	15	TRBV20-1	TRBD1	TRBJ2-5	TGCAGTGCTAGAGAATGGGGACAGGGGCGACAGACCCAGTACTTC	CSAREWGQGRQTQYF
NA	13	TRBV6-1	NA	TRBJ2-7	TGTGCCAGCATGCCTAATGAGATGGGAGAGCAGTACTTC	CASMPNEMGEQYF
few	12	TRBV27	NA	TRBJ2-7	TGTGCCAGCAGTGAGCAGGGGATCGAGCAGTACTTC	CASSEQGIEQYF
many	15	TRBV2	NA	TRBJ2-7	TGTGCCAGCTCAGTGCGTCTAGCAGGGGGGAACGAGCAGTACTTC	CASSVRLAGGNEQYF
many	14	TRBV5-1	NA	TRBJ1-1	TGCGCCAGCAGCTTATCTCAGGGGAGCACTGAAGCTTTCTTT	CASSLSQGSTEAFF
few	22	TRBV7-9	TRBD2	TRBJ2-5	TGTGCCAGCAGTCTAGACGTAAAGGGACAGCACTTTAAGCGGGAGGGAATCGAGACCCAGTACTTC	CASSLDVKGQHFKREGIETQYF
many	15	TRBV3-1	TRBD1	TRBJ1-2	TGTGCCAGCAGCCACGGGACAGGGAAGGACTATGGCTACACCTTC	CASSHGTGKDYGYTF
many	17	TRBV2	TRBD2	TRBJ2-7	TGTGCCAGCAGTGCTCCGGGACTAGCGGGAGGACCCTACGAGCAGTACTTC	CASSAPGLAGGPYEQYF
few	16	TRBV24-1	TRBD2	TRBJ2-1	TGTGCCACCAGTGGGTCTAGCGGGAGGATAGACAATGAGCAGTTCTTC	CATSGSSGRIDNEQFF
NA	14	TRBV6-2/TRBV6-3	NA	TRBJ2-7	TGTGCCAGCAGTTATCGGGGTTATATCGACGAGCAGTACTTC	CASSYRGYIDEQYF
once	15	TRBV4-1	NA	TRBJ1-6	TGCGCCAGCAGCCAGCCGCCGGGGCGGAATTCACCCCTCCACTTT	CASSQPPGRNSPLHF
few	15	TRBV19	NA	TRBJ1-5	TGTGCCAGTAGTAGTTACGGGGATGGGGGTCAGCCCCAACATTTT	CASSSYGDGGQPQHF
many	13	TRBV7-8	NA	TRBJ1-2	TGTGCCAGCAGCTACCTCCGGGGGCACGGCTACACCTTC	CASSYLRGHGYTF
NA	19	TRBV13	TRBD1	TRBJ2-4	TGTGCCAGCAGCCCCAACCCCCGACAGGGCTCAGTAGCCAAAAACATTCAGTACTTC	CASSPNPRQGSVAKNIQYF
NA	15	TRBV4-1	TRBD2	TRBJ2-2	TGCGCCAGCAGCCAACTAGCGGGAGGGCCCGGGGAGCTGTTTTTT	CASSQLAGGPGELFF
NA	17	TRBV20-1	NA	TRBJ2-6	TGCAGTGCTAGGGGCGTCCGACGAATCTCTGGGGCCAACGTCCTGACTTTC	CSARGVRRISGANVLTF